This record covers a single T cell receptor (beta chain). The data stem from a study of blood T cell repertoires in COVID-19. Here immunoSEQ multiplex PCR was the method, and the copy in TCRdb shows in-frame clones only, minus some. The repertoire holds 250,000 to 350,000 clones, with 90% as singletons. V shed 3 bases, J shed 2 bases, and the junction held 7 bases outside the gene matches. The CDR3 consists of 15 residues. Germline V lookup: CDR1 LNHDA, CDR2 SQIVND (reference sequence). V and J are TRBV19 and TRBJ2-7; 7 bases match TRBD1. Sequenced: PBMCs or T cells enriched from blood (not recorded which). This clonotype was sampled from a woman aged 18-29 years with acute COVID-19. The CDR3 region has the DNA TGTGCCAGTAGTATTCAAGGGGGCTTACCCTACGAGCAGTACTTC. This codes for CASSIQGGLPYEQYF.